The text below deals with one T cell receptor (beta chain). Its antigen is still unknown. TCRdb used MiXCR to reprocess the 5' RACE reads, holding one entry per CDR3 protein. The table lists 400,000 to 500,000 distinct CDR3 sequences, 20% of them singletons. This record comes from a study of T-cell memory formation after mild COVID-19. Study at large: Largely, the TCR clusters proved donor specific.

The CDR3 extends over 13 amino acids. The V gene's germline CDR1 is SQVTM and CDR2 ANQGSEA. Regarding the study as a whole: CD4/CD8 balance characterized clones contracting day 15 to 85, and CD4+ skew characterized later expanders. The main location of contracting CD4+ clones was CM and EM, and that of contracting CD8+ clones was EMRA.

The source of this sequence is an adult woman who had mild COVID-19 (a few samples of this study predate the infection). Cell type and time point are not known. The chain has TRBV29-1 and TRBJ1-6; the D gene is possibly TRBD1 (5 bases). The sequenced sample consisted of PBMCs or a T cell subset sorted from them (not recorded which). CDR3 DNA sequence: TGCCGGATGGGGCAGGGTACGGATTCACCCCTCCACTTT. This encodes CRMGQGTDSPLHF.